This entry features one TCR beta chain sequence. This specimen comes from a study of blood T cell repertoires in COVID-19. About the research overall: In each case, the material was cDNA or gDNA derived from T cells, B-cell-depleted T cells, or PBMCs.

This CDR3 spans 17 amino acids. The trim removed 7 bases at V and 6 bases at J, leaving 17 bases unmatched. CDR1 is SGHRS, CDR2 YFSETQ, per germline. The protocol was immunoSEQ multiplex PCR, while the TCRdb copy is restricted to in-frame clones and leaves out a portion. The table has about 290,000 clones, around 85% seen once. The sequenced material came from peripheral blood. This TCR was sampled from a woman aged 45-65 years with active or convalescent COVID-19. The gene calls are TRBV5-1 and TRBJ2-2; 8 nucleotides match TRBD2. The chain's CDR3 is CASLVTGTRHVPGELFF. The CDR3 DNA is TGCGCCAGCTTGGTCACCGGGACTAGGCATGTACCCGGGGAGCTGTTTTTT.